This paragraph covers one T cell receptor (beta chain) sequence. No antigen is known for it. The junction and the germline gene differ at one end; a read error may be behind it. The cohort consisted of 600 to 700 healthy bone marrow donors. Cohort members were all nominally healthy when sampled, although unrecorded immune exposures were likely present. The donor tested CMV seronegative, placing the donor among the 350 or so seronegative members of the cohort. Every donor gave a peripheral blood sample, and the peripheral blood mononuclear cells from that sample were used for TCR beta sequencing. Genomic DNA extraction from the blood cell samples was performed with the Qiagen DNeasy Blood Extraction Kit. This sample is part of a study of cytomegalovirus exposure and HLA in healthy donors (dated by TCRdb to about 2017). About the study as a whole: An earlier analysis of 587 of the donors reported approximately 280 Gb of sequence data and around 100 million unique TCR beta sequences obtained from about 179 million T cells. Rather than drawing on any new phenotypic data, the later analysis identified candidate immune exposures from TCR beta sequences and the way those sequences occurred across donors. To predict cytomegalovirus infection status, the study combined high-throughput TCR immunosequencing, statistical association of individual TCRs with disease status, and machine learning. An early release that covered about 640 HLA-typed donors contained approximately 300 gigabases of sequencing data and about 84 million unique TCR sequences. The T cell repertoires of some 670 subjects were profiled by immunosequencing and related to cytomegalovirus serostatus. An earlier analysis of approximately 640 of the donors applied high-throughput TCR beta sequencing to assess whether each TCR beta V gene segment acted as functional or pseudogenic. The study aimed to test whether signatures of past pathogen exposure could be identified by cataloging public T cell receptors. Donor age, sex, ethnicity and CMV serostatus were compiled together with the repertoire data. A later analysis re-analyzed previously published TCR beta repertoires from roughly 630 donors and added high-resolution HLA genotyping to study TCR occurrence patterns. Among 300 to 500 genotyped donors of the cohort, an average of around 250,000 unique TCR beta nucleotide sequences was sequenced per donor, of which approximately 19% were non-productive. Of the roughly 410 genotyped donors, less than 85% were placed in the genetic ancestry cluster associated with self-reported Caucasian donors. The number of typed donors differed by locus: about 620-640 for A, B, C, DRB1 and DQB1; 500 to 550 for DQA1; 606 for DPA1; and 400 to 480 for DPB1. All discovery cohort repertoires had been generated using a single sequencing platform. HLA typing covered class I and class II loci at four-digit resolution. Genome-wide SNP genotypes for about 65% of the roughly 670 donors were used in a later genetic analysis, which treated that subset as a discovery cohort. Several DR-DQ haplotypes were treated as single units for association and clustering because of strong linkage in the cohort. Besides the first cohort of 500 to 700 subjects, a separate validation cohort made up of 120 different subjects was used.

The paper's findings and limits, for the study overall: In a later analysis, the rate of TCR association differed among HLA loci, with DRB1 alleles having the most associated TCRs and HLA-C alleles having the fewest. The cohort was sequenced for TCR beta chains only, and without alpha or paired-chain data the features that could be detected were limited. Roughly uniform sequencing depth across donors was assumed in presence/absence analyses, although this assumption may not hold. In vitro tests confirmed that three of the cytomegalovirus-associated TCR beta chains recognize cytomegalovirus antigens. Because counts were too low, about 15 rarely observed V segments, including chromosome 9 orphons, were left out of the earlier analysis of 587 of the donors. In a later analysis, some 17,000 TCR beta sequences were associated with specific HLA alleles at a false discovery rate of 0.05. Most CMV-associated TCR beta chains appeared to be HLA-restricted in a later analysis, and the HLA associations seemed to be driven largely by CMV exposure. While some public TCRs were present in many individuals, most TCR sequences turned up only very rarely across donors. In a later analysis, HLA-associated TCR beta chains showed more clonal expansion and lower generation probabilities than non-associated chains that were equally common. The study gave a list of 150 to 200 TCR beta chains associated with cytomegalovirus. An association between a missense DCLRE1C variant and V-gene and J-gene trimming of TCR beta chains was found in a later genetic analysis and replicated in an independent cohort. Because HLA typing was unavailable for some donors at each locus, only the typed subset was used in association tests. According to a later analysis, parvovirus B19, influenza, CMV and Epstein-Barr virus appeared linked to several top co-occurrence clusters. A cluster of highly shared sequence variants was judged likely to be a technical artifact of the sequencing pipeline. In a later genetic analysis, fewer N-insertions in productive TCRs were reported among donors in an Asian-associated ancestry cluster than the approximately 670-donor mean. Broadly in line with IMGT annotations, most TCR beta V segments showed up in productive rearrangements about 87% or about 30% of the time in an earlier analysis of some 590 of the donors. Some IMGT-functional V segments, including TRBV6-2 and TRBV6-3, could not be told apart with the 87-base-pair reads, so those segments were excluded. Immune exposure information for the cohort was limited to CMV serostatus. A further reported finding was that TCR beta sequences accurately predicted the HLA-A and HLA-B alleles for most subjects in the first cohort. When HLA alleles, especially DR and DQ, strongly co-occurred, attributing TCR associations to individual alleles was difficult. The classifier was reported to diagnose cytomegalovirus status with high specificity and sensitivity in both the original and validation cohorts. Correlated functional status among segregating V segments might reflect linkage disequilibrium, but an unknown experimental factor could not be ruled out. The authors suggested that the approach could potentially be generalized to other disease states and immunological phenotypes.

CDR1 and CDR2, looked up from the germline V gene, are SNHLY and FYNNEI. From the cysteine up to the phenylalanine, the CDR3 has a length of 16 residues. Only the CDR3 DNA is retained, 48 bases long and in frame from the first base. The library was generated by the immunoSEQ multiplex PCR assay. A mixture of 60 forward primers for TCR Vbeta segments and 13 reverse primers for TCR Jbeta segments was used in the multiplex PCR. Amplification of the CDR3 region of rearranged TCR beta genes was performed with a multiplex PCR assay on genomic DNA. Amplified TCR beta libraries were sequenced as 87-base-pair reads on the Illumina HiSeq System. From the authors' description of their analysis: A later analysis tallied approximately 87 million unique TCR beta chains across the 666 repertoires, and around 10 million of those chains were shared by two or more donors. To remove PCR and sequencing errors, raw reads were error-corrected and collapsed into unique sequences using a nearest-neighbor algorithm that merged closely related sequences. CDR3 sequences were aligned to IMGT reference sequences to assign V, D and J gene segments. For a sequence to be retained, a match of at least six nucleotides was required to both a V gene segment and a J gene segment. Rearrangements were classified as productive when the CDR3 lacked stop codons and remained in frame with V and J, and all other rearrangements were classified as non-productive. Following IMGT convention, CDR3 was defined as the stretch from the second conserved V-encoded cysteine up to the conserved J-encoded phenylalanine. Sequences without an unambiguous match to a single V gene segment were excluded from the earlier analysis of almost 600 of the donors. In an earlier analysis of more than 500 of the donors, a V segment was called functional when productive rearrangements were above 56.7%, and segregating when the standard deviation between donors exceeded 5%. To diagnose cytomegalovirus status from the catalog of TCR beta chain sequences, a statistical classification framework was built. In a later analysis, TCR nucleotide sequences were compared against IMGT/GENE-DB human TR gene sequences so that V and J genes could be assigned. Using the TCRdist pipeline, a later analysis assigned CDR3 sequences along with most-parsimonious VDJ recombination scenarios. In a later analysis, each TCR beta chain was defined by its CDR3 amino acid sequence together with its V-gene family, and reads without a unique V-gene family were excluded. In a later analysis, nearly 600 highly shared, low-generation-probability nucleotide sequences were removed to address suspected cross-contamination and a sequencing artifact. In a later analysis, a clonal expansion index was calculated for each public chain from normalized within-repertoire ranks of inferred template counts. A later analysis computed generation probabilities with a VDJ recombination model fitted to out-of-frame rearrangements, and checked the results against IGoR. In a later analysis, hypergeometric tests were used to score TCR-TCR, TCR-HLA and TCR-CMV co-occurrence, with a repertoire-size bias correction applied to TCR pairs. A later analysis estimated false discovery rates by permuting HLA or CMV assignments 20 times. In a later analysis, co-occurring TCRs were grouped with DBSCAN, and TCRdist sequence similarity was added when clustering was performed within HLA-allele-positive subsets. Repertoires with fewer than 30,000 or more than 120,000 public chains, plus five repertoires with anomalous nucleotide sharing, were excluded from co-occurrence clustering. TCRdb re-hosts the immuneACCESS table, in-frame sequences only. Its copies lack some clones; in the studies checked, an unresolved V gene accounts for under half of them, and the cause for the rest is not known. V and J calls and clone size are those listed in that table; D and trimming were worked out from the DNA. This specimen's table enumerates approximately 120,000 clones. The top ten clones comprise approximately 1.9% of the sample.

The chain is assembled from TRBV2 and TRBJ2-1, with 15 central nucleotides matching TRBD2. Input material: PBMCs. The receptor's source is a woman in her sixties in good health and CMV-seronegative. The CDR3 here reads CASREGTSGRRDEQFF. At the DNA level, the sequence is TGTGCCAGCAGGGAAGGGACTAGCGGGAGGAGGGATGAGCAGTTCTTC.